A single sample gave rise to the 9 T cell receptor beta chains below, sequenced in a study of T cell repertoires in cytomegalovirus infection. One entry per CDR3 protein, called by TCRdb with MiXCR from the reads. The data show 100,000 to 150,000 distinct CDR3 sequences, 20% to 30% seen once. Antigens of these TCRs are unknown. The sample was PBMCs, sequenced either directly or after in vitro stimulation (not recorded which). The source is a human donor in good health (CMV status not recorded). Some clones in this sample may be carry-over from other donors' samples.

This clonotype was observed a handful of times. The gene calls are TRBV27 and TRBJ1-2, with 10 bases fitting TRBD1. Germline V lookup: CDR1 MNHEY, CDR2 SMNVEV (reference sequence). This CDR3 has 13 amino acids. The trim removed 3 bases at V and 8 bases at J, leaving 3 bases unmatched. This chain's CDR3 is CASSLGQGWGYTF. The CDR3 DNA sequence: TGTGCCAGCAGTTTGGGACAGGGGTGGGGCTACACCTTC.

V is TRBV6-1 and J is TRBJ1-3, with D possibly being TRBD1 (5 bases). The CDR3 runs 16 residues. Germline-derived CDR1 and CDR2 are MNHNS and SASEGT. Trimming cost V 8 bases and J 0 bases, with 17 bases left between them. CDR3 sequence: CASLRVGQDSGNTIYF. In nucleotides, the CDR3 is TGTGCCAGCCTCCGGGTGGGGCAGGACTCTGGAAACACCATATATTTT.

V gene TRBV6-6 combines with J gene TRBJ1-5; 9 nucleotides line up with TRBD1. CDR1 and CDR2 (germline): MNHNY, SVGAGI (reference sequence). The CDR3 runs 18 residues. V was clipped by 2 bases and J by 0 bases; unmatched bases: 8. The CDR3 region has the DNA TGTGCCAGCAGTTACCCTCCGACAGGGGGTGATAGCAATCAGCCCCAGCATTTT. This encodes CASSYPPTGGDSNQPQHF.

This clonotype has at least ten counts. This chain links TRBV28 with TRBJ2-3; D uncertain. The CDR3 covers 14 residues. Trimming pared 2 bases from V and 0 bases from J, leaving 6 bases between. Germline V gene data show CDR1 as MDHEN and CDR2 as SYDVKM. The CDR3 reads CASSLPGSTDTQYF. CDR3 sequence (DNA): TGTGCCAGCAGTTTACCGGGTAGCACAGATACGCAGTATTTT.

In its sample, this clonotype was seen many times. The V and J genes are TRBV7-2 and TRBJ1-1; tentatively, D is TRBD1 (5 bases). Trimming pared 5 bases from V and 0 bases from J, leaving 13 bases between. Germline lookup yields CDR1 SGHTA and CDR2 FQGNSA. The CDR3 is 15 amino acids. The CDR3 DNA sequence: TGTGCCAGCAGCGGCAGGGTAATCATGAACACTGAAGCTTTCTTT. Translating gives CASSGRVIMNTEAFF.

V usage is TRBV30 and J usage is TRBJ2-6; D gene ambiguous. Germline CDR1 GTSNPN, CDR2 SVGIG (reference sequence). V lost 2 bases, J lost 0 bases, and 5 bases lay in between. CDR3 size: 14 residues. In DNA, the CDR3 is TGTGCCTGGAGTCCATACTCTGGGGCCAACGTCCTGACTTTC. Encoded protein: CAWSPYSGANVLTF.

In this sample, this clonotype turned up a few times. The rearrangement uses TRBV12-3 or TRBV12-4 and TRBJ2-4; no reliable D call. The V and J ends lost 3 bases and 0 bases respectively, with 12 bases between them. The CDR3 length is 16 residues. CDR3 region: CASSFPRTLAKNIQYF. CDR3 DNA: TGTGCCAGCAGTTTTCCTAGAACTTTAGCCAAAAACATTCAGTACTTC.

The table lists this clonotype with a few counts. The chain recombines TRBV19 with TRBJ1-5; D remains unclear. Between the trimmed V and J ends, which lost 7 bases and 3 bases, there was a span of 19 bases. CDR1 is LNHDA, CDR2 SQIVND, per germline (reference sequence). There are 16 residues in the CDR3. In DNA form, the CDR3 reads TGTGCCAGTAATAAAAGTGGAGGGATGAACAATCAGCCCCAGCATTTT. This translates into CASNKSGGMNNQPQHF.

This rearrangement joins TRBV6-8 to TRBJ1-6; 7 nucleotides line up with TRBD1. This CDR3 region has 14 residues. CDR1 MNHGY and CDR2 SAAAGT come from the germline V gene. The J segment lost 10 bases and the V segment lost 6 bases, leaving 9 bases of the junction unmatched. The CDR3 protein is CASRDTGVGSPLHF. The CDR3 nucleotides are TGTGCCAGCAGAGATACAGGGGTAGGCTCACCCCTCCACTTT.